Presented here are 32 T cell receptor beta chains from one specimen sequenced in a study of control samples from healthy donors and cancer patients (dated by TCRdb to about 2020). Library preparation was by the immunoSEQ multiplex PCR assay. The source is immuneACCESS, and TCRdb retained only in-frame sequences with V and J called. Part of the clones is not carried over; for the studies checked, unresolved V genes explain less than half of this, and the remainder is unexplained. Recorded for this sample are 75,000 to 100,000 clones; roughly 92% of them occurred a single time. About 3% of the sample belongs to the ten largest clones. Specimen: blood. The receptors derive from a human donor in good health. The donor label of this sample is uncertain.

The chain joins TRBV9 to TRBJ2-3; either TRBD1 or TRBD2 may fit D (6 bases each). V was clipped by 3 bases and J by 4 bases, with 12 bases between them. CDR3 length: 14 amino acids. CDR1 and CDR2 from the germline V gene are SGDLS and YYNGEE. The DNA for the CDR3 is TGTGCCAGCAGCGCCTCGGGGGCCGCAGATACGCAGTATTTT. Amino acids: CASSASGAADTQYF. Complete variable domain (other parts from reference TRBV9 and TRBJ2-3): DSGVTQTPKHLITATGQRVTLRCSPRSGDLSVYWYQQSLDQGLQFLIQYYNGEERAKGNILERFSAQQFPDLHSELNLSSLELGDSALYFCASSASGAADTQYFGPGTRLTVL.

This chain connects TRBV6-5 to TRBJ1-1; unclear D gene. Deletions cut 3 bases from V and 0 bases from J, with 11 bases between. The CDR3 consists of 15 residues. From germline, CDR1 is MNHEY and CDR2 SVGAGI. In DNA, the CDR3 is TGTGCCAGCAGTTATGATAACAGATTGAACACTGAAGCTTTCTTT. Its protein is CASSYDNRLNTEAFF.

The chain uses TRBV5-1 and TRBJ2-2; 7 bases map to TRBD2. This CDR3 is 17 amino acids long. Germline V CDR1 and CDR2: SGHRS, YFSETQ. Trimming removed 2 bases from V and 4 bases from J; junction bases left unmatched: 11. The CDR3 DNA reads TGCGCCAGCAGCTTCTCCCCGGCGGGGGAGTCCACCGGGGAGCTGTTTTTT. Protein: CASSFSPAGESTGELFF.

V is TRBV2 and J is TRBJ1-5; 8 nucleotides match TRBD1. Germline V gives CDR1 SNHLY, CDR2 FYNNEI. The CDR3 loop spans 15 amino acids. Germline trimming cut 3 bases from V and 2 bases from J; bases unmatched to any gene: 3. The CDR3 is CASSEWTGRNQPQHF. DNA of the CDR3: TGTGCCAGCAGTGAGTGGACAGGGCGCAATCAGCCCCAGCATTTT.

J is TRBJ1-2 and V is TRBV11-2; D perhaps matches TRBD1 (5 bases). Trimming pared 10 bases from V and 0 bases from J, leaving 12 bases between. Germline V gene sequence: CDR1 SGHAT, CDR2 FQNNGV. The CDR3 sequence is 13 residues long. CDR3 sequence reads: CAIPTDSNYGYTF. For the CDR3, the DNA is TGTGCCATCCCGACAGACTCTAACTATGGCTACACCTTC.

This sequence joins TRBV9 and TRBJ1-3, with D perhaps matching TRBD1 (5 bases). This CDR3 contains 17 residues. CDR1 is SGDLS, CDR2 YYNGEE, per germline. With 2 bases removed from V and 1 base from J, the gap between germline ends came to 16 bases. This CDR3 reads CASSVLPGSGSGNTIYF. CDR3 sequence (DNA): TGTGCCAGCAGCGTCCTACCTGGGTCAGGGTCTGGAAACACCATATATTTT.

This chain links TRBV11-2 with TRBJ2-7, with 10 positions matching TRBD2. Germline V gene data show CDR1 as SGHAT and CDR2 as FQNNGV. Germline trimming cut 0 bases from V and 9 bases from J; bases unmatched to any gene: 2. This CDR3 spans 13 amino acids. The CDR3 sequence: CASSLEPSGGQYV. DNA of the CDR3: TGTGCCAGCAGCTTAGAGCCTAGCGGGGGGCAGTACGTC.

The rearrangement links TRBV20-1 to TRBJ1-1, with 10 bases lining up with TRBD1. Losses at the gene ends were 8 bases for V and 8 bases for J; bases not matched to a gene: 5. There are 11 residues in the CDR3. Germline V gives CDR1 DFQATT, CDR2 SNEGSKA (reference sequence). The CDR3 loop reads CSQPGQGEAFF. CDR3 DNA sequence: TGCAGTCAACCGGGACAGGGGGAAGCTTTCTTT.

The chain uses TRBV28 and TRBJ1-2; D is perhaps TRBD1 (5 bases). V gave up 5 bases and J gave up 7 bases, with 14 bases separating them. Germline CDR1 is MDHEN and CDR2 is SYDVKM. The CDR3 has 13 residues. The CDR3 region is CASSRDSLGGYTF. CDR3 DNA sequence: TGTGCCAGCAGTCGGGACTCCCTCGGTGGCTACACCTTC.

The chain recombines TRBV10-1 with TRBJ1-3; D possibly corresponds to TRBD1 (6 bases). The length of the CDR3 is 15 residues. The V end lost 3 bases, the J end lost 1 base, and 10 bases lay between the germline ends. The germline V gene encodes CDR1 WNHNN and CDR2 SYGVQD (reference sequence). In DNA, the CDR3 is TGCGCCAGCAGTGAAGGAGGGGGATCTGGAAACACCATATATTTT. Translating it yields CASSEGGGSGNTIYF.

V and J are TRBV3-1 (or the pseudogene TRBV3-2) and TRBJ2-3; TRBD2 matches at 12 bases. Germline assignment: CDR1 LGHDT and CDR2 YNNKEL (reference sequence). The length of the CDR3 is 15 residues. V shed 4 bases, J shed 4 bases, and the junction held 3 bases outside the gene matches. CDR3 DNA sequence: TGTGCCAGCAGCCTAAGGACTAGCGGGGCAGATACGCAGTATTTT. Amino acid sequence: CASSLRTSGADTQYF.

J is TRBJ2-1 and V is TRBV6-2 or TRBV6-3, with 10 bases fitting TRBD1. Germline V gives CDR1 MNHEY, CDR2 SVGEGT. This CDR3 spans 15 amino acids. V lost 6 bases and J lost 4; bases outside the gene matches: 6. CDR3 protein: CASSLGQGPYNEQFF. The CDR3 DNA reads TGTGCCAGCAGCCTGGGACAGGGGCCGTACAATGAGCAGTTCTTC.

The chain carries TRBV6-5 and TRBJ1-6, with TRBD1 matching over 7 bases. The CDR3 has 15 amino acids. With V trimmed by 7 bases and J by 3 bases, 6 bases remained unmatched. Germline V CDR1 and CDR2: MNHEY, SVGAGI. The CDR3 loop reads CASKGRDSYNSPLHF. The CDR3 nucleotides read TGTGCCAGCAAGGGAAGGGACAGCTATAATTCACCCCTCCACTTT.

The table lists this clone with a count of one. The V gene is TRBV5-1, the J gene TRBJ1-2; TRBD1 agrees at 7 bases. The J segment lost 8 bases and the V segment lost 0 bases, leaving 4 bases of the junction unmatched. CDR3 length equals 13 residues. CDR1 and CDR2 (germline): SGHRS, YFSETQ. The CDR3 reads CASSLERGQGYTF. Here the CDR3 DNA reads TGCGCCAGCAGCTTGGAAAGGGGGCAAGGCTACACCTTC.

The V gene is TRBV11-2, the J gene TRBJ2-3, with D perhaps matching TRBD2 (7 bases). The CDR3 is 15 residues long. The germline V and J ends were trimmed by 3 bases and 1 base, with 11 bases remaining between them. The germline CDR1 and CDR2 sequences are SGHAT and FQNNGV. The CDR3 region has the DNA TGTGCCAGCAGCTTTGGGAGGGGGGGCACAGATACGCAGTATTTT. Its translation is CASSFGRGGTDTQYF.

The CDR3 loop reads CASSLGRQGGEKLFF. Here the CDR3 DNA reads TGCGCCAGCAGCTTGGGGAGACAGGGTGGTGAAAAACTGTTTTTT. The chain joins TRBV5-1 to TRBJ1-4, with 7 bases that match TRBD1. J was trimmed by 7 bases and V by 0 bases; bases with no gene match: 6. Germline V gives CDR1 SGHRS, CDR2 YFSETQ. This CDR3 contains 15 residues.

The chain recombines TRBV9 with TRBJ2-1; 9 nucleotides match TRBD1. The V and J ends lost 3 bases and 9 bases, in that order; junction bases with no gene match: 10. CDR3 size: 15 residues. Germline assignment: CDR1 SGDLS and CDR2 YYNGEE. The CDR3 coding sequence is TGTGCCAGCAGCGACCGGGACAGGGCTTATGGTGAGCAGTTCTTC. It translates to CASSDRDRAYGEQFF.

V gene TRBV5-6 combines with J gene TRBJ1-5; 7 positions match TRBD1. Germline lookup yields CDR1 SGHDT and CDR2 YYEEEE. The V and J ends lost 4 bases and 5 bases, in that order; junction bases with no gene match: 9. The CDR3 loop spans 15 amino acids. CDR3 protein: CASSQIDRADQPQHF. CDR3 nucleotides: TGTGCCAGCAGCCAGATTGACAGGGCCGATCAGCCCCAGCATTTT.

This chain joins TRBV5-4 and TRBJ1-1, with TRBD1 matching over 11 bases. Germline loops: CDR1 SGHNT, CDR2 YYREEE (reference sequence). V lost 0 bases to trimming and J lost 5 bases; unmatched junction nucleotides: 9. CDR3 length: 17 residues. CDR3 in amino acids: CASSLARDRGKGTEAFF. CDR3 nucleotide sequence: TGTGCCAGCAGCTTGGCCCGGGACAGGGGGAAAGGGACTGAAGCTTTCTTT.

The J gene is TRBJ1-6, the V gene TRBV18; tentatively, D is TRBD1 (5 bases). The germline V gene has CDR1 KGHSH and CDR2 LQKENI. The CDR3 extends over 15 amino acids. Trimming stripped 3 bases from V and 9 bases from J, with 15 bases between. The CDR3, as DNA: TGTGCCAGCTCACCTAAGGACAAGGGGATTTCACCCCTCCACTTT. It translates to CASSPKDKGISPLHF.

This clone was recorded only once. J is TRBJ2-3 and V is TRBV7-9, with 8 nucleotides matching TRBD1. The DNA matches TRBJ1-5 better at its end, which makes the J call doubtful. Germline V gene data show CDR1 as SEHNR and CDR2 as FQNEAQ (reference sequence). This CDR3 comprises 14 residues. The chain's CDR3 is CASSRRGLGDTQHF. CDR3 DNA: TGTGCCAGCAGCCGCAGGGGGCTGGGAGATACGCAGCATTTT.

This clone was recorded only once. The chain joins TRBV10-1 to TRBJ2-1; 9 positions agree with TRBD1. J gave up 7 bases and V 5 bases, and 3 bases lay outside the gene matches. Germline V gives CDR1 WNHNN, CDR2 SYGVQD (reference sequence). The CDR3 is 13 residues long. The CDR3: CASSFGTGNEQFF. The CDR3 DNA reads TGCGCCAGCAGTTTCGGGACAGGGAATGAGCAGTTCTTC.

This chain joins TRBV5-4 and TRBJ2-5, with D maybe TRBD1 (6 bases). The CDR3 consists of 13 residues. The V and J ends lost 4 bases and 5 bases respectively, with 12 bases between them. Germline V lookup: CDR1 SGHNT, CDR2 YYREEE (reference sequence). The CDR3 protein is CASSAQGWETQYF. CDR3 nucleotides: TGTGCCAGCAGCGCACAGGGATGGGAGACCCAGTACTTC.

The CDR3, as DNA: TGTGCCACCTCCGGGACAGGGTATGAAAAACTGTTTTTT. This encodes CATSGTGYEKLFF. The chain uses TRBV2 and TRBJ1-4; 9 bases are shared with TRBD1. The CDR3 length is 13 residues. V trimming: 10 bases; J trimming: 6 bases; junction bases outside the gene matches: 6. Germline CDR1 is SNHLY and CDR2 is FYNNEI. Based on the CDR3 plus reference TRBV2 and TRBJ1-4, the full variable domain is EPEVTQTPSHQVTQMGQEVILRCVPISNHLYFYWYRQILGQKVEFLVSFYNNEISEKSEIFDDQFSVERPDGSNFTLKIRSTKLEDSAMYFCATSGTGYEKLFFGSGTQLSVL.

The chain uses TRBV5-1 and TRBJ2-7; 8 nucleotides align to TRBD1. In germline, CDR1 is SGHRS, CDR2 YFSETQ. V lost 4 bases, J lost 3 bases, and 3 bases stayed unmatched. The CDR3 runs to 13 residues. CDR3 residues: CASSPGGGYEQYF. CDR3 nucleotides: TGCGCCAGCAGCCCAGGGGGCGGCTACGAGCAGTACTTC.

V usage is TRBV9 and J usage is TRBJ2-1; TRBD1 might be the D (6 bases). Germline V gene sequence: CDR1 SGDLS, CDR2 YYNGEE. V was trimmed by 0 bases and J by 6 bases, leaving 13 bases between them. This CDR3 contains 15 residues. The CDR3 nucleotides are TGTGCCAGCAGCGTAGACGGCAGGGGATTCAATGAGCAGTTCTTC. This encodes CASSVDGRGFNEQFF.

The rearrangement joins TRBV12-5 to TRBJ2-7; 9 positions match TRBD1. J lost 12 bases, V lost 3 bases, and 9 bases had no gene match. The V gene's germline CDR1 is LGHNT and CDR2 FRNRAP. The CDR3 covers 13 residues. This CDR3 is CASGFPTTGGLYF. The DNA for the CDR3 is TGTGCTAGTGGTTTCCCAACTACAGGGGGCCTGTACTTC.

The gene calls are TRBV7-2 and TRBJ1-2; no definite D call. The germline V and J ends were trimmed by 5 bases and 7 bases, with 11 bases remaining between them. This CDR3 comprises 12 residues. Germline CDR1 and CDR2: SGHTA and FQGNSA. The CDR3: CASSQDWGGYTF. CDR3 nucleotides: TGTGCCAGCAGCCAGGACTGGGGTGGCTACACCTTC.

V and J are TRBV6-5 and TRBJ1-1; 9 positions match TRBD1. V lost 2 bases and J lost 3; bases outside the gene matches: 7. This CDR3 spans 16 amino acids. CDR1 is MNHEY, CDR2 SVGAGI, per germline. This CDR3 reads CASSYTGTGWDTEAFF. CDR3 bases: TGTGCCAGCAGTTACACGGGGACAGGGTGGGACACTGAAGCTTTCTTT.

This chain joins TRBV10-3 and TRBJ2-1; 7 nucleotides align to TRBD1. The CDR3 consists of 13 residues. V lost 8 bases to trimming and J lost 6 bases; unmatched junction nucleotides: 7. The germline V gene has CDR1 ENHRY and CDR2 SYGVKD. The CDR3 DNA reads TGTGCCATCCGGGACAGCCCCGCCAATGAGCAGTTCTTC. This sequence encodes CAIRDSPANEQFF.

This chain connects TRBV7-9 to TRBJ1-4; tentative D call: TRBD1 (6 bases). The CDR3 extends over 14 amino acids. The germline V gene encodes CDR1 SEHNR and CDR2 FQNEAQ (reference sequence). The ends were cut back, 3 bases at V and 6 bases at J, with 11 bases in the middle. CDR3 in DNA: TGTGCCAGCAGCTTGCGACAGGTTGATGAAAAACTGTTTTTT. Translating gives CASSLRQVDEKLFF.

This chain joins TRBV28 and TRBJ1-1, with D possibly being TRBD1 (6 bases). Germline assignment: CDR1 MDHEN and CDR2 SYDVKM. This CDR3 region has 11 residues. Trimming shortened V by 8 bases and J by 6 bases, and 10 bases separated the two germline ends. CDR3 in amino acids: CASRKGAEAFF. The CDR3 bases are TGTGCCAGCCGGAAGGGGGCTGAAGCTTTCTTT.